The rows below give T cell receptor beta chains drawn from one sample of a study of shared clonotypes between healthy human individuals. Repertoires were generated with immunoSEQ multiplex PCR, while TCRdb's copy carries only in-frame clones and drops some. Of roughly 770,000 clones listed, roughly 96% are singletons. The sequenced material came from naive CD8+ T cells sorted from blood. These receptors came from a man between 25 and 39 years old in good health. Each CDR3 is given with its conserved first and last residue. A D gene is named only where the DNA matches it firmly. Not every row has a clone size; where given, it reads once, few, many or a size class.

D,J,length,V,size,DNA,CDR3
-,TRBJ1-3,12,TRBV4-1,-,TGCGCCAGCAGCCATCCTGGAAACACCATATATTTT,CASSHPGNTIYF
-,TRBJ2-7,15,TRBV7-9,-,TGTGCCAGCAGCCAAGATGAAGGGGTAGGATACGAGCAGTACTTC,CASSQDEGVGYEQYF
-,TRBJ2-3,15,TRBV6-1,-,TGTGCCAGCCGGTCTCCAGGGCAGGGCACAGATACGCAGTATTTT,CASRSPGQGTDTQYF
-,TRBJ1-1,16,TRBV11-2,-,TGTGCCAGCAGCTTAGACCCGGGTCTGCGGAACACTGAAGCTTTCTTT,CASSLDPGLRNTEAFF
TRBD2,TRBJ2-3,14,TRBV27,-,TGTGCCAGCAGTCCAAGACTAGCGGGATGGAGTCAGTATTTT,CASSPRLAGWSQYF
-,TRBJ1-3,16,TRBV7-6,-,TGTGCCAGCAGCTTGGCAGGGGAAGTTGAGGGAAACACCATATATTTT,CASSLAGEVEGNTIYF
TRBD2,TRBJ2-7,18,TRBV5-4,-,TGTGCCAGCTTCACGGGCCCGGAAGCGGGAGGGCCCTCCTACGAGCAGTACTTC,CASFTGPEAGGPSYEQYF
TRBD1,TRBJ1-3,16,TRBV7-9,-,TGTGCCAGCAGCCCCTGGGGGGACAGCTCTGGAAACACCATATATTTT,CASSPWGDSSGNTIYF
TRBD1,TRBJ1-5,15,TRBV27,-,TGTGCCAGCAGCTCGGACAGGGGTAGCAATCAGCCCCAGCATTTT,CASSSDRGSNQPQHF
TRBD1,TRBJ2-1,18,TRBV18,-,TGTGCCAGCTCACCCGTCCCGGGACAGGGGGCGAGTTACAATGAGCAGTTCTTC,CASSPVPGQGASYNEQFF
-,TRBJ2-5,15,TRBV27,-,TGTGCCAGCAGTCCCCGCTTCCCGTACCAAGAGACCCAGTACTTC,CASSPRFPYQETQYF
-,TRBJ2-2,15,TRBV2,-,TGTGCCAGCAGTCTCAGGGCCCAGAACACCGGGGAGCTGTTTTTT,CASSLRAQNTGELFF
-,TRBJ2-2,14,TRBV7-8,-,TGTGCCAGCAGCCCCCCGGAGGTTGGCGGGGAGCTGTTTTTT,CASSPPEVGGELFF
TRBD2,TRBJ2-3,17,TRBV27,-,TGTGCCAGCAGCTCACGCGTAGCGGGAGGGCCTCCAGATACGCAGTATTTT,CASSSRVAGGPPDTQYF
TRBD1,TRBJ1-1,14,TRBV27,-,TGTGCCAGCAGTTTATTAGGGGGCGTCACTGAAGCTTTCTTT,CASSLLGGVTEAFF
TRBD1,TRBJ1-2,15,TRBV13,-,TGTGCCAGCAGCCCGGGACAGGGGGCTAACTATGGCTACACCTTC,CASSPGQGANYGYTF
TRBD1,TRBJ2-7,15,TRBV18,-,TGTGCCAGCTCACCACCTGGGGACAGGGGAAACGAGCAGTACTTC,CASSPPGDRGNEQYF
TRBD2,TRBJ2-2,17,TRBV28,-,TGTGCCAGCAGTATCCAAAGGGGAGGGGCGAACACCGGGGAGCTGTTTTTT,CASSIQRGGANTGELFF
-,TRBJ2-1,15,TRBV25-1,few,TGTGCCAGCAGTGACGAGGAGAGCTCCTACAATGAGCAGTTCTTC,CASSDEESSYNEQFF
TRBD1,TRBJ2-7,15,TRBV4-1,-,TGCGCCAGCAGCCAAGAACGGACAGGGTGGTACGAGCAGTACTTC,CASSQERTGWYEQYF
TRBD2,TRBJ2-5,13,TRBV7-9,-,TGTGCCAGCAGCGCCGCGGGAGACGAGACCCAGTACTTC,CASSAAGDETQYF
TRBD2,TRBJ2-7,13,TRBV6-5,-,TGTGCCAGCGGGAGGGAGCACCTCTACGAGCAGTACTTC,CASGREHLYEQYF
-,TRBJ1-4,14,TRBV30,-,TGTGCCTGGAGTGCGCCGGCAGTATATGAAAAACTGTTTTTT,CAWSAPAVYEKLFF
-,TRBJ2-7,16,TRBV5-5,-,TGTGCCAGCAGCCTCACTCCCCGGACAGAAGTCTACGAGCAGTACTTC,CASSLTPRTEVYEQYF
-,TRBJ2-1,14,TRBV12-5,-,TGTGCTAGTGGTCCGACTCTGGAAAAGAATGAGCAGTTCTTC,CASGPTLEKNEQFF
-,TRBJ2-3,11,TRBV9,-,TGTGCCAGCAGGGGCACAGATACGCAGTATTTT,CASRGTDTQYF
TRBD2,TRBJ2-3,17,TRBV10-3,-,TGTGCCATCAGCCGTGACGCGTCTAGCGGGAGTGGATTGGTACAGTATTTT,CAISRDASSGSGLVQYF
-,TRBJ2-1,18,TRBV11-2,-,TGTGCCAGCAGCTTACCCCAGGGGGGATTCCAAGGATACAATGAGCAGTTCTTC,CASSLPQGGFQGYNEQFF
-,TRBJ2-5,16,TRBV30,-,TGTGCCTGGAGTTGGGGGGTGGGGCTGGGCCAAGAGACCCAGTACTTC,CAWSWGVGLGQETQYF
-,TRBJ2-1,15,TRBV4-3,-,TGCGCCAGCAGCCAAGATAGGGACCGTCTCAATGAGCAGTTCTTC,CASSQDRDRLNEQFF
-,TRBJ1-4,17,TRBV7-9,-,TGTGCCAGCAGCTTAGTCCGGGGCTCGGCAACTAATGAAAAACTGTTTTTT,CASSLVRGSATNEKLFF
TRBD2,TRBJ2-7,11,TRBV29-1,-,TGCAGCGGAATACTAGCGGGAGAGCAGTACTTC,CSGILAGEQYF
TRBD2,TRBJ2-1,17,TRBV7-6,once,TGTGCCAGCAGCCAAACTAGCGGGAGAGTCTCCTACAATGAGCAGTTCTTC,CASSQTSGRVSYNEQFF
-,TRBJ2-3,15,TRBV27,-,TGTGCCAGCAGTCCCCCCGCTACGGGCACAGATACGCAGTATTTT,CASSPPATGTDTQYF
-,TRBJ2-1,12,TRBV11-2,-,TGTGCCAGCAGCTTAGGGTACAATGAGCAGTTCTTC,CASSLGYNEQFF
-,TRBJ2-1,12,TRBV4-1,-,TGCGCCAGCAGCCGGACCGGAAATGAGCAGTTCTTC,CASSRTGNEQFF
-,TRBJ2-5,18,TRBV5-5,-,TGTGCCAGCAGCTTAAAGGGGCCACAATTCAGGATCCAAGAGACCCAGTACTTC,CASSLKGPQFRIQETQYF
-,TRBJ2-2,15,TRBV27,-,TGTGCCAGCAGTCATCGACAAGGGCCGACCGGGGAGCTGTTTTTT,CASSHRQGPTGELFF
-,TRBJ1-2,15,TRBV14,-,TGTGCCAGCAGCCAAGTAAGGGGGTCTAAGAATGGCTACACCTTC,CASSQVRGSKNGYTF
TRBD2,TRBJ2-1,16,TRBV11-2,once,TGTGCCAGCAGCCCTCTAGCGGGAGGGCCATACAATGAGCAGTTCTTC,CASSPLAGGPYNEQFF
TRBD2,TRBJ2-1,15,TRBV7-3,-,TGTGCCAGCAGCTCTGGACTAGCGGGGTACAATGAGCAGTTCTTC,CASSSGLAGYNEQFF
TRBD1,TRBJ1-4,14,TRBV5-8,-,TGTGCCAGCAGCCGGGACAGTACAGATGAAAAACTGTTTTTT,CASSRDSTDEKLFF
TRBD2,TRBJ2-3,18,TRBV11-2,-,TGTGCCAGCAGCTCCACTAGCGGGAGGGCCAGGATCACAGATACGCAGTATTTT,CASSSTSGRARITDTQYF
TRBD1,TRBJ2-7,14,TRBV4-2,-,TGTGCCAGCAGCCCACTTGGGGACAGTTCCGAGCAGTACTTC,CASSPLGDSSEQYF
-,TRBJ2-7,10,TRBV28,-,TGTGCCACGAAGGGAGGTGAGCAGTACTTC,CATKGGEQYF
-,TRBJ2-3,16,TRBV5-6,-,TGTGCCAGCAGCTTGGCCTTGGGGCTAACTCCCGATACGCAGTATTTT,CASSLALGLTPDTQYF
-,TRBJ2-1,14,TRBV9,-,TGTGCCAGCAGCGCGCAGGGTCTGGTCAATGAGCAGTTCTTC,CASSAQGLVNEQFF
TRBD1,TRBJ1-2,14,TRBV6-4,-,TGTGCCAGCAGTAATTCCTCAGGGGGCTGGGGCTACACCTTC,CASSNSSGGWGYTF
-,TRBJ1-4,15,TRBV11-2,-,TGTGCCAGCAGTGACCAGTGGGCCCCGCGGGAAAAACTGTTTTTT,CASSDQWAPREKLFF
-,TRBJ2-1,13,TRBV19,-,TGTGCCAGTAGGTTAAGCTCCTACAATGAGCAGTTCTTC,CASRLSSYNEQFF
TRBD1,TRBJ2-1,14,TRBV5-1,once,TGCGCCAGCAGCTTGGGACAGGGGGCTGATGAGCAGTTCTTC,CASSLGQGADEQFF
-,TRBJ2-7,14,TRBV11-3,-,TGTGCCAGCAGCCCCAGGGACTCTCCCTACGAGCAGTACTTC,CASSPRDSPYEQYF